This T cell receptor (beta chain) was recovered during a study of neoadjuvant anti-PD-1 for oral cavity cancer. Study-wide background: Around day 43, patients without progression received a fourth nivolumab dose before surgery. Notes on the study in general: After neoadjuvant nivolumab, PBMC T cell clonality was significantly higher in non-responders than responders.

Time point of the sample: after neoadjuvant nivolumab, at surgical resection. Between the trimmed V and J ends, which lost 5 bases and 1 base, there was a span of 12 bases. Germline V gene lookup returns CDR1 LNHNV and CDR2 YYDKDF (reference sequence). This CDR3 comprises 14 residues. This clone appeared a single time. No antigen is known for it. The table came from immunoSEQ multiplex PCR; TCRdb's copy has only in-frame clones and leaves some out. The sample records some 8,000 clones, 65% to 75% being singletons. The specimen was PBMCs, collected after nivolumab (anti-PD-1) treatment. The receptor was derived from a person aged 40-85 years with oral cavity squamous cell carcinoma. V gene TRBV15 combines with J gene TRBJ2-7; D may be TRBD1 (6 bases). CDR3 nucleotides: TGTGCCACCAGCGGGACAAGACCTTCCTACGAGCAGTACTTC. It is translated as CATSGTRPSYEQYF.